This TCR beta chain was recovered during a study of blood T cell repertoires in COVID-19. Across the study: COVID-19 samples, acute and convalescent, were from the United States, Italy and Spain.

Grouping used clinical history reported by participants in a survey and questionnaire. Cohort 3 donors were reported recovered after two negative PCRs, clearance, or symptom resolution. In the source study's methods: Quantification of nucleated cells was approximated via reference gene primer amplification. Profiling relied on immunoSEQ multiplex PCR, and the TCRdb table lists in-frame clones only, not all of them. V and J calls and clone size are copied from that table; D and trimming were computed from the DNA. Of some 250,000 clones in the sample, 86% are singletons; the top ten hold about 16%. Germline V gives CDR1 LGHDT, CDR2 YNNKEL (reference sequence). V shed 6 bases and J shed 7 bases, with 15 bases lying between them. There are 14 residues in the CDR3.

Sequencing was done on a sample of PBMCs or T cells enriched from blood (not recorded which). V gene TRBV3-1 (or the pseudogene TRBV3-2) combines with J gene TRBJ2-2; perhaps TRBD1 as D (5 bases). The receptor was isolated from a man aged 18 to 29 who had recovered from COVID-19. The CDR3 sequence is CASRAKKRGGELFF. In DNA form, the CDR3 reads TGTGCCAGCAGAGCCAAGAAAAGGGGCGGGGAGCTGTTTTTT.